These 5 T cell receptor beta chains came from one sample sequenced in a study of CD8 T cell repertoires and HIV-1 epitope variants. What these receptors recognize is not known. TCRdb's table, derived via immunoSEQ multiplex PCR, lists solely in-frame clones and lacks some. Among approximately 5,000 clones listed, 55% to 80% were seen once. The sequenced sample was cultured CD8+ T cells derived from PBMCs. Receptors originate from a male donor with HIV.

This chain joins TRBV9 and TRBJ1-4; D might be TRBD1 (6 bases). The CDR3 contains 15 residues. From germline, CDR1 is SGDLS and CDR2 YYNGEE. V was trimmed by 3 bases and J by 5 bases, leaving 14 bases between them. CDR3 residues: CASSGTGFGNEKLFF. CDR3 nucleotides: TGTGCCAGCAGCGGCACAGGGTTCGGGAATGAAAAACTGTTTTTT.

This clone occurred once. The genes are TRBV28 and TRBJ1-1; D perhaps matches TRBD1 (6 bases). This CDR3 has 18 amino acids. The germline V gene has CDR1 MDHEN and CDR2 SYDVKM. The V gene lost 4 bases and the J gene lost 1 base, with 22 bases spanning the gap. The chain's CDR3 is CASSSLFTGFHRNTEAFF. The CDR3 DNA is TGTGCCAGCAGTTCCCTCTTTACAGGGTTTCATAGGAACACTGAAGCTTTCTTT.

This clone was observed a few times. This chain uses TRBV9 with TRBJ1-1, with D maybe TRBD1 (5 bases). The V and J ends lost 0 bases and 6 bases respectively, with 15 bases between them. The germline gives CDR1 SGDLS, CDR2 YYNGEE. The CDR3 has 15 amino acids. In DNA, the CDR3 is TGTGCCAGCAGCGTAGTTGAGGGGACGGGAGCTGAAGCTTTCTTT. As protein: CASSVVEGTGAEAFF.

This clone occurred a few times. V usage is TRBV19 and J usage is TRBJ1-4; TRBD1 is a possible D gene (6 bases). The CDR3 contains 15 residues. Trimming took 4 bases from V and 5 from J, leaving 14 bases between them. Germline V gene data show CDR1 as LNHDA and CDR2 as SQIVND (reference sequence). The CDR3 loop reads CASSTYRDINEKLFF. CDR3 in DNA: TGTGCCAGTAGTACTTACCGGGACATCAATGAAAAACTGTTTTTT. The complete variable domain, with remaining parts taken from reference TRBV19 and TRBJ1-4, reads DGGITQSPKYLFRKEGQNVTLSCEQNLNHDAMYWYRQDPGQGLRLIYYSQIVNDFQKGDIAEGYSVSREKKESFPLTVTSAQKNPTAFYLCASSTYRDINEKLFFGSGTQLSVL.

The chain combines TRBV11-2 with TRBJ1-2, with 9 bases identical to TRBD1. Germline CDR1 and CDR2: SGHAT and FQNNGV. V lost 4 bases to trimming and J lost 8 bases; unmatched junction nucleotides: 5. CDR3 length equals 13 residues. CDR3 protein: CASSSGQGIGYTF. The CDR3 bases are TGTGCCAGCAGCTCAGGACAGGGGATCGGCTACACCTTC.